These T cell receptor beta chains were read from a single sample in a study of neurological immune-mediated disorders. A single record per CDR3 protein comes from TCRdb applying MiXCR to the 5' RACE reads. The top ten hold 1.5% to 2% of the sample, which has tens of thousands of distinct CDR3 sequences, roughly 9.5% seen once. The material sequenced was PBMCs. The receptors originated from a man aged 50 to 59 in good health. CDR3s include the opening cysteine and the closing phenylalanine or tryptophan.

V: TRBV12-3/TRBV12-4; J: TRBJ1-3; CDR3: CASSPARTASGNTIYF
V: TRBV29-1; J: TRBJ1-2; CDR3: CSVTERGQNYGYTF
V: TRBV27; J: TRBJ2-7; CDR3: CASSPTTSSYEQYF
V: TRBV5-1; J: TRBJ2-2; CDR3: CASSLELGNTGELFF
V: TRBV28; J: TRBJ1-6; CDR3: CASSPQGSSYNSPLHF
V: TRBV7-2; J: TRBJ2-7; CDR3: CASSLERFSYEQYF
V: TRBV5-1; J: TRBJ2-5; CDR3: CASSPRVGETQYF
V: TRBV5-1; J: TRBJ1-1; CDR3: CASSPRTGGNTEAFF
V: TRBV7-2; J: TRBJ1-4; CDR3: CASSLKTATNEKLFF
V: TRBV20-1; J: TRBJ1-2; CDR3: CSALQGVGYGYTF
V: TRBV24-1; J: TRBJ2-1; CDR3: CATSEVGRASGSSYNEQFF
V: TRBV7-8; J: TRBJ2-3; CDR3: CASSGGWRGRPDTQYF
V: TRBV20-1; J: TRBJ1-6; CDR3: CSAPGRVNSPLHF
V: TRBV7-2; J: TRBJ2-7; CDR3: CASSRSPGGRANEQYF
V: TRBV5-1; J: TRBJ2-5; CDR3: CASSFTGLYQETQYF
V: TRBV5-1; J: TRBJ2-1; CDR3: CASSMGTGVGEQFF
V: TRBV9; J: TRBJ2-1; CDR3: CASTTGLAAYNEQFF
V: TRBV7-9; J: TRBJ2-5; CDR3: CASSSGQSIQETQYF
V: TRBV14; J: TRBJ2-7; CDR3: CASSADRGISYEQYF
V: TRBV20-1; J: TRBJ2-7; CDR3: CGLQGPSSYEQYF
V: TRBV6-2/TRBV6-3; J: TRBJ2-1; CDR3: CASSTTLNEQFF
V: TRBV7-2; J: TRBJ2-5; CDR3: CASSLGAGGRETQYF
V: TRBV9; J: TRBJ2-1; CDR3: CASSSGLERGEQFF
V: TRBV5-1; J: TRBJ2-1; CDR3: CASSLSGSSYNEQFF
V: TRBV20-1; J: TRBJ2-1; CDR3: CSANKGQSVYNEQFF
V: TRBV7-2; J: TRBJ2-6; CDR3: CASSVPGGYGANVLTF
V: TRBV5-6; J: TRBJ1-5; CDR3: CASSLRGVGNQPQHF
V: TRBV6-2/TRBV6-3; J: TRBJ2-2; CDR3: CASSYSRTSLDTGELFF
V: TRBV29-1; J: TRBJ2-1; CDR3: CSVEGGGRKSSYNEQFF
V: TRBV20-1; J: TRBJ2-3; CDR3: CSATSGGGTDTQYF
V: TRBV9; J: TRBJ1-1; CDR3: CASSVSVDTEAFF
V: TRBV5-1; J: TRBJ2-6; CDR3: CASSPREGASGANVLTF
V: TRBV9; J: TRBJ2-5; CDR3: CASSVAGQGAGETQYF
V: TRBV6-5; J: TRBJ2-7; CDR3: CASGTGASYEQYF
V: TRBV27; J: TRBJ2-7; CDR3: CASSREGFYEQYF
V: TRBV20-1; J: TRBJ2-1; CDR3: CSARDQEGSHEQFF
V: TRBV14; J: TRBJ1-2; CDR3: CASSIGTGGVRGYGYTF
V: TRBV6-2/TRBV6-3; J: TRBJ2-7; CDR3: CASTPGSSYEQYF
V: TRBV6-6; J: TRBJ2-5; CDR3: CASSYTGETQYF
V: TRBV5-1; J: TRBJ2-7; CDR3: CASSTGQSYEQYF
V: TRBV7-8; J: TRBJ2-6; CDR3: CASSFIWGRQARSGANVLTF
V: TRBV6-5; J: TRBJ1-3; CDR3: CASSYDAASGNTIYF